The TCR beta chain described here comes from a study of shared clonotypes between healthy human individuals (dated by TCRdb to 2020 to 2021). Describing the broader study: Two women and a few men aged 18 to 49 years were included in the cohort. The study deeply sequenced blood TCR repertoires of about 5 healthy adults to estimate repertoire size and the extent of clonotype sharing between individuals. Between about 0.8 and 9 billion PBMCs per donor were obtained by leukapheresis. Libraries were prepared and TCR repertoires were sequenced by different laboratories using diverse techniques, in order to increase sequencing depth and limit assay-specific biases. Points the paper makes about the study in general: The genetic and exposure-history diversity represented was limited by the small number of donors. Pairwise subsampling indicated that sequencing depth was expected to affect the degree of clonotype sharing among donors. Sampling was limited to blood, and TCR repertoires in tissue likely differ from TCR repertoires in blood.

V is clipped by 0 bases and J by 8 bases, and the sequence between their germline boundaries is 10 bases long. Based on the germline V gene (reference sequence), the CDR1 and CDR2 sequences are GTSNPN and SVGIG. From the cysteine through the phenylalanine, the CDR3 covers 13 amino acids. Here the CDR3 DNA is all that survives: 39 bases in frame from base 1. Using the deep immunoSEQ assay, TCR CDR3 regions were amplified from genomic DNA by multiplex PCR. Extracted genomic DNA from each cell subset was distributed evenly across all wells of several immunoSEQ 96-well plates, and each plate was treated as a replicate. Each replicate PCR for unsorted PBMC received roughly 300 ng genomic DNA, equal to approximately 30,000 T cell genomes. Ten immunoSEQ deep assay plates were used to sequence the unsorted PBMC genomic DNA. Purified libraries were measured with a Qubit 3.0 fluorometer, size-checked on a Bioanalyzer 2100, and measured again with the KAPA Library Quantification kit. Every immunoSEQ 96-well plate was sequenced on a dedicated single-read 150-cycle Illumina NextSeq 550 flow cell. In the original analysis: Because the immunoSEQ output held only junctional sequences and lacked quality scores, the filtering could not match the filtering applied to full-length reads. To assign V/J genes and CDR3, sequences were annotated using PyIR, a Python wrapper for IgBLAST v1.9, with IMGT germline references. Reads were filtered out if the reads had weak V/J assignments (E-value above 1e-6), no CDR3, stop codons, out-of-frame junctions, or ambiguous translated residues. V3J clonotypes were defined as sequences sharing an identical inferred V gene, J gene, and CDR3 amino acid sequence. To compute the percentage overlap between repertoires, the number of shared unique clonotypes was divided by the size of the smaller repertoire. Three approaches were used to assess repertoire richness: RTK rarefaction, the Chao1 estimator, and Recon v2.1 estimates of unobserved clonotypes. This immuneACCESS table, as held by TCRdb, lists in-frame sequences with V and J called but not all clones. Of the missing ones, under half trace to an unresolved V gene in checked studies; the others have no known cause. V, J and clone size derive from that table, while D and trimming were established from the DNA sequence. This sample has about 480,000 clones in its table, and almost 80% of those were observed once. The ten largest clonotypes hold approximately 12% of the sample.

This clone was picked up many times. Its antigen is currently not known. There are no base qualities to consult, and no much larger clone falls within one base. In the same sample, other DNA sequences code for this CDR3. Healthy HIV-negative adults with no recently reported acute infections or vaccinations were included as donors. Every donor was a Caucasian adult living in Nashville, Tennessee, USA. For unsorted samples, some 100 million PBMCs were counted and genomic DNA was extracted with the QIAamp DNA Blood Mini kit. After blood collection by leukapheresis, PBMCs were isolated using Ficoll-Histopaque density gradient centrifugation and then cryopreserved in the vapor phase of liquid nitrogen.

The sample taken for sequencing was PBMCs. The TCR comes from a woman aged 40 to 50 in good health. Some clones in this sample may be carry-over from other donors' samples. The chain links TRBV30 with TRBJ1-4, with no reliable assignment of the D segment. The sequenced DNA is TGTGCCTGGAGTGTAAACAGCAACGAAAAACTGTTTTTT. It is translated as CAWSVNSNEKLFF. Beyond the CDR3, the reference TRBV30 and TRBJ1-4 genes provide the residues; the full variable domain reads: SQTIHQWPATLVQPVGSPLSLECTVEGTSNPNLYWYRQAAGRGLQLLFYSVGIGQISSEVPQNLSASRPQDRQFILSSKKLLLSDSGFYLCAWSVNSNEKLFFGSGTQLSVL.